What follows describes a single T cell receptor (beta chain). Per the study methods: Amplifying reference gene primers gave estimates of nucleated cell counts. Generated by immunoSEQ multiplex PCR, the TCRdb table keeps only in-frame clones and is missing some. The V and J calls and clone size are taken from that table; D and trimming were inferred from the DNA. Of about 300,000 clones listed, about 88% were seen once; the top ten hold 1.3%. This sample was included in a study of blood T cell repertoires in COVID-19. Study-level information: Spain, Italy and the United States supplied samples that represented acute and convalescent COVID-19. PBMCs, B-cell-depleted T cells, or T cells were the source of the cDNA or gDNA that made up the material.

The germline gives CDR1 LGHDT, CDR2 YNNKEL (reference sequence). CDR3 length: 16 residues. The germline V and J ends were trimmed by 1 base and 4 bases, with 14 bases remaining between them. The sequencing sample was made of peripheral blood. The TCR sequence derives from a man in his sixties or seventies with acute or convalescent COVID-19. The chain joins TRBV3-1 (or the pseudogene TRBV3-2) to TRBJ2-1; possibly TRBD2 for D (6 bases). The CDR3 sequence: CASSQGGGAPYNEQFF. CDR3 nucleotides: TGTGCCAGCAGCCAAGGTGGCGGGGCCCCTTACAATGAGCAGTTCTTC.